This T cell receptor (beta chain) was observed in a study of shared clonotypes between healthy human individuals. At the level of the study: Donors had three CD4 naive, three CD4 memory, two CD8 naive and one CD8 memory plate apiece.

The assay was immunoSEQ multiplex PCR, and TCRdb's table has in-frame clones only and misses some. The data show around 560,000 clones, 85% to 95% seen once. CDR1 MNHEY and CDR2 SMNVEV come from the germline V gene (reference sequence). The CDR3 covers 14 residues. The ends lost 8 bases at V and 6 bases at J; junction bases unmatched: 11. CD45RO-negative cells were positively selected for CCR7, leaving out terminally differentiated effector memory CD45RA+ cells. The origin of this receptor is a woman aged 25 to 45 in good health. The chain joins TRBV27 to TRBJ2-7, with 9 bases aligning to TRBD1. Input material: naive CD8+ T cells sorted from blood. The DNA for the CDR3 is TGTGCCAGCCGACCGGGACAGGGCGCCGTCGAGCAGTACTTC. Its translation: CASRPGQGAVEQYF.